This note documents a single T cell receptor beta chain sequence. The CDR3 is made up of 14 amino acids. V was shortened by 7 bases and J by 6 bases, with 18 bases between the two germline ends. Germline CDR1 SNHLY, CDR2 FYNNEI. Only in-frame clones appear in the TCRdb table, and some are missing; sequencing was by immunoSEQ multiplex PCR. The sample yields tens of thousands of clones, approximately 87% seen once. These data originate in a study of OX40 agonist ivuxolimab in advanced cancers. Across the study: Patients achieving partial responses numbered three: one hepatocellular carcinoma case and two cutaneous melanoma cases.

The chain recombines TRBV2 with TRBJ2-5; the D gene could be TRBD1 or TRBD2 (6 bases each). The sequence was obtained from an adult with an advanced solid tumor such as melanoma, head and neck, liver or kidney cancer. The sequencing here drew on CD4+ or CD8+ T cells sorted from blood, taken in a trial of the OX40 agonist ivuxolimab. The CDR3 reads CASNLRGDSQTQYF. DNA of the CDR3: TGTGCCAGCAACTTGAGGGGGGACTCCCAGACCCAGTACTTC. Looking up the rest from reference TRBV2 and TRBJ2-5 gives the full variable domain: EPEVTQTPSHQVTQMGQEVILRCVPISNHLYFYWYRQILGQKVEFLVSFYNNEISEKSEIFDDQFSVERPDGSNFTLKIRSTKLEDSAMYFCASNLRGDSQTQYFGPGTRLLVL.